This T cell receptor (beta chain) was obtained from a study of beta chain features in type 1 diabetes. About the research overall: Regarding age, gender and cell yields, patients proved similar to healthy donors.

Note on this clone: Its antigen remains unidentified.

Notes on the study in general: When Type 1 diabetes patients were examined, their TCRB CDR3s proved moderately but significantly shorter in all four CD4+ subsets.

The whole isolated RNA underwent reverse transcription, so sequencing captured expressed TCRB transcripts. Average reads for naive, central memory and regulatory T cell samples were roughly 3.4 million. Data came from immunoSEQ multiplex PCR; TCRdb stores just in-frame clones and leaves some out. The sample holds roughly 700,000 clones, about an eighth seen once. This receptor was obtained from a man between 18 and 29 years old with type 1 diabetes. Sequencing was carried out using naive CD4+ T cells from blood.

The CDR3 DNA sequence: TGCGCCAGCAGCCGAGGATTAGCGGGGCGCAATGAGCAGTTCTTC. Translation gives CASSRGLAGRNEQFF. The rearrangement joins TRBV10-2 to TRBJ2-1; 8 bases are shared with TRBD2. The length of the CDR3 is 15 residues. CDR1 is WSHSY, CDR2 SAAADI, per germline. Trimming at V came to 6 bases and at J to 6 bases, leaving 10 bases not matched to a gene.